Each of the 20 T cell receptor beta chains below was sequenced from the same sample in a study of PD-1 blockade in classical Hodgkin lymphoma. Sequencing used immunoSEQ multiplex PCR; TCRdb keeps in-frame clones, though not all of them. The sample lists roughly 13,000 clones, roughly four fifths seen once, with about 0.88% in the top ten. The time point denotes: cycle 4 day 1 (C4D1), after more than five weeks of nivolumab. Relapse was seen in all patients after autologous stem cell transplantation, and brentuximab vedotin exposure was variable. Using magnetic negative selection, the CD4+ T cells were separated out of thawed PBMCs. The sample consisted of CD4+ T cells from blood, taken before the fourth cycle of nivolumab. The receptors come from a human donor with classical Hodgkin lymphoma.

This chain uses TRBV30 with TRBJ2-2; possibly TRBD1 for D (6 bases). The germline V gene has CDR1 GTSNPN and CDR2 SVGIG (reference sequence). The CDR3 loop spans 14 amino acids. With 4 bases removed from V and 7 bases from J, the gap between germline ends came to 16 bases. CDR3 DNA sequence: TGTGCCTGGAATCAGGGGTTTAAGGGCGGGGAGCTGTTTTTT. Protein sequence: CAWNQGFKGGELFF.

The J gene is TRBJ1-2, the V gene TRBV5-1; D unresolved. With 3 bases removed from V and 1 base from J, the gap between germline ends came to 16 bases. Germline CDR1 is SGHRS and CDR2 is YFSETQ. The CDR3 contains 16 residues. The CDR3 coding sequence is TGCGCCAGCAGCTCGACCCTAGGGAGGGATAACTATGGCTACACCTTC. Its translation: CASSSTLGRDNYGYTF.

The DNA of the CDR3 is TGTGCCAGCAGCCCCCGGGACACCCGGGGCTATGGCTACACCTTC. Residues: CASSPRDTRGYGYTF. The rearrangement uses TRBV9 and TRBJ1-2; TRBD1 is a possible D gene (6 bases). The germline gives CDR1 SGDLS, CDR2 YYNGEE. Trimming took off 4 bases at V and 4 bases at J, with 17 bases between the two ends. The CDR3 consists of 15 residues.

This CDR3 is CASPFFCNRDRYSTNEKLFF. The CDR3 DNA reads as TGCGCCAGCCCCTTCTTTTGCAACCGGGACAGGTATTCAACTAATGAAAAACTGTTTTTT. This chain links TRBV5-1 with TRBJ1-4; 8 bases agree with TRBD1. The V and J ends lost 7 bases and 0 bases, in that order; junction bases with no gene match: 20. The V gene's germline CDR1 is SGHRS and CDR2 YFSETQ. The CDR3 runs 20 residues.

The rearrangement uses TRBV4-1 and TRBJ1-5; the D gene is possibly TRBD1 (5 bases). The ends were cut back, 4 bases at V and 1 base at J, with 17 bases in the middle. Per the germline V gene, CDR1 is MGHRA and CDR2 is YSYEKL. The CDR3 is 17 amino acids. CDR3 nucleotides: TGCGCCAGCAGCCCGGACACTAGTTCAGGGAGCAATCAGCCCCAGCATTTT. It translates to CASSPDTSSGSNQPQHF.

CDR3: CASSPAGGLTEAFF. CDR3 coding DNA: TGTGCCAGCAGTCCGGCAGGGGGTCTCACTGAAGCTTTCTTT. The chain is built from TRBV28 and TRBJ1-1, with 7 bases that match TRBD1. The CDR3 consists of 14 residues. V lost 5 bases and J lost 4; bases outside the gene matches: 7. The germline V gene has CDR1 MDHEN and CDR2 SYDVKM.

This sequence joins TRBV6-6 and TRBJ2-6, with 7 bases fitting TRBD1. The germline V gene has CDR1 MNHNY and CDR2 SVGAGI (reference sequence). Trimming at V came to 6 bases and at J to 2 bases, leaving 4 bases not matched to a gene. This CDR3 region has 15 residues. CDR3 in DNA: TGTGCCAGCAGACCGCAGGGGGCTGGGGCCAACGTCCTGACTTTC. Its translation: CASRPQGAGANVLTF.

This clone was picked up a small number of times. The chain links TRBV5-1 to TRBJ2-1; D not resolved. Germline CDR1 is SGHRS and CDR2 is YFSETQ. Trimming shortened V by 0 bases and J by 9 bases, and 4 bases separated the two germline ends. The CDR3 is made up of 11 amino acids. The chain's CDR3 is CASSLDSEQFF. The DNA for the CDR3 is TGCGCCAGCAGCTTGGACAGTGAGCAGTTCTTC.

The chain joins TRBV11-2 to TRBJ2-1; TRBD2 matches 10 bases. V was pared by 5 bases and J by 7 bases, with 11 bases of the junction left unmatched. CDR1 and CDR2 from the germline V gene are SGHAT and FQNNGV. The CDR3 contains 16 residues. CDR3 coding DNA: TGTGCCAGCAGCGGCCAGCGGGGGGGCGTAGGAAATGAGCAGTTCTTC. This codes for CASSGQRGGVGNEQFF. Drawing the rest from reference TRBV11-2 and TRBJ2-1, the complete variable domain is EAGVAQSPRYKIIEKRQSVAFWCNPISGHATLYWYQQILGQGPKLLIQFQNNGVVDDSQLPKDRFSAERLKGVDSTLKIQPAKLEDSAVYLCASSGQRGGVGNEQFFGPGTRLTVL.

The V and J genes are TRBV19 and TRBJ2-5; 9 nucleotides align to TRBD2. The CDR3 runs to 15 residues. CDR1 is LNHDA and CDR2 is SQIVND in the germline V gene (reference sequence). The junction had 7 bases not matched to a gene; V was cut back by 3 bases and J by 5 bases. The CDR3 DNA reads TGTGCCAGTAGTATTGCGGGAGGGCCGGGGGAGACCCAGTACTTC. The encoded protein is CASSIAGGPGETQYF. The full variable domain, rest sourced from reference TRBV19 and TRBJ2-5, is DGGITQSPKYLFRKEGQNVTLSCEQNLNHDAMYWYRQDPGQGLRLIYYSQIVNDFQKGDIAEGYSVSREKKESFPLTVTSAQKNPTAFYLCASSIAGGPGETQYFGPGTRLLVL.

The DNA of the CDR3 is TGTGCCAGCAGTTATGCGGGGACTAACTATGGCTACACCTTC. Translation gives CASSYAGTNYGYTF. The genes are TRBV6-5 and TRBJ1-2; D unresolved. CDR3 size: 14 residues. V shed 3 bases and J shed 0 bases, with 8 bases lying between them. Germline CDR1 reads MNHEY; CDR2 reads SVGAGI.

In DNA, the CDR3 is TGCGCCAGCAGCTTCCGACAGGGGGCAGATACGCAGTATTTT. It translates to CASSFRQGADTQYF. V and J are TRBV5-1 and TRBJ2-3; TRBD1 aligns across 9 bases. The V gene end was trimmed by 2 bases and the J gene end by 4 bases; junction bases not matched to a gene: 2. This CDR3 region has 14 residues. Germline V gene lookup returns CDR1 SGHRS and CDR2 YFSETQ.

The J gene is TRBJ1-6, the V gene TRBV15; no definite D call. Per germline, CDR1 LNHNV and CDR2 YYDKDF (reference sequence). Trimming cost V 0 bases and J 0 bases, with 6 bases left between them. CDR3 size: 16 residues. The CDR3 reads CATSRDPVSYNSPLHF. The CDR3 DNA reads TGTGCCACCAGCAGAGATCCGGTCTCCTATAATTCACCCCTCCACTTT.

This chain uses TRBV7-2 with TRBJ1-3, with D perhaps matching TRBD1 (6 bases). This CDR3 spans 14 amino acids. Trimming pared 5 bases from V and 4 bases from J, leaving 12 bases between. CDR1 is SGHTA, CDR2 FQGNSA, per germline. The CDR3 reads CASSGPGTGNTIYF. DNA for the CDR3: TGTGCCAGCAGCGGTCCCGGGACAGGAAACACCATATATTTT.

The V and J genes are TRBV7-9 and TRBJ1-1; 7 positions agree with TRBD1. J lost 1 base, V lost 3 bases, and 5 bases had no gene match. The CDR3 has 15 amino acids. The germline CDR1 and CDR2 sequences are SEHNR and FQNEAQ (reference sequence). The DNA of the CDR3 is TGTGCCAGCAGCTTCCCGGGACAGCCGAACACTGAAGCTTTCTTT. This sequence encodes CASSFPGQPNTEAFF.

The rearrangement uses TRBV5-1 and TRBJ2-7; the D call may be TRBD1 or TRBD2 (7 bases each). Per germline, CDR1 SGHRS and CDR2 YFSETQ. This CDR3 is 14 amino acids long. The V and J ends lost 4 bases and 6 bases respectively, with 17 bases between them. Here the CDR3 reads CASSTRQGGTEQYF. The DNA for the CDR3 is TGCGCCAGCAGCACCCGACAGGGAGGGACCGAGCAGTACTTC.

This clone was recorded once. The genes are TRBV4-2 and TRBJ1-1, with D maybe TRBD1 (5 bases). Trimming left V 4 bases short and J 3 bases short, with 9 bases between. The CDR3 has 13 amino acids. CDR1 is LGHNA and CDR2 is YNFKEQ in the germline V gene. CDR3 amino acids: CASSPGHYTEAFF. The CDR3, as DNA: TGTGCCAGCAGCCCAGGACACTACACTGAAGCTTTCTTT.

The V gene is TRBV6-5, the J gene TRBJ1-2, with D maybe TRBD1 (6 bases). The CDR3 has 14 amino acids. V was trimmed by 5 bases and J by 8 bases, leaving 18 bases between them. The germline gives CDR1 MNHEY, CDR2 SVGAGI. The CDR3 loop reads CASSRHRVGEGYTF. The CDR3 DNA is TGTGCCAGCAGTCGCCACAGGGTAGGGGAAGGCTACACCTTC.

The V and J genes are TRBV9 and TRBJ2-3, with 10 nucleotides matching TRBD2. Germline-derived CDR1 and CDR2 are SGDLS and YYNGEE. Trimming took 4 bases from V and 0 from J; bases not matched to a gene: 8. The CDR3 runs to 17 residues. The CDR3 DNA reads as TGTGCCAGCAGCCCCCGGCTAGCGGGGGCCAGCACAGATACGCAGTATTTT. Its translation is CASSPRLAGASTDTQYF.

The chain is built from TRBV28 and TRBJ1-5; 10 nucleotides line up with TRBD1. Germline trimming cut 8 bases from V and 1 base from J; bases unmatched to any gene: 5. The CDR3 length is 15 residues. Germline V gene data show CDR1 as MDHEN and CDR2 as SYDVKM. The CDR3 coding sequence is TGTGCCAGCCTCCGACAGGGGGCGAGCAATCAGCCCCAGCATTTT. It specifies CASLRQGASNQPQHF. Drawing the rest from reference TRBV28 and TRBJ1-5, the complete variable domain is DVKVTQSSRYLVKRTGEKVFLECVQDMDHENMFWYRQDPGLGLRLIYFSYDVKMKEKGDIPEGYSVSREKKERFSLILESASTNQTSMYLCASLRQGASNQPQHFGDGTRLSIL.